The table lists the clone carrying this TCR beta chain with a few counts. Its matching antigen is unknown. Trimming removed 0 bases from V and 4 bases from J, with 4 bases in between. Germline CDR1 DFQATT, CDR2 SNEGSKA (reference sequence). The CDR3 is 12 residues long. This entry belongs to a study of T-cell memory formation after mild COVID-19. Findings and limits, study-wide: The study found balanced CD4/CD8 in clones contracting day 15 to 85 and a CD4+ lean in later expanders.

TCRdb re-analysed the 5' RACE reads in MiXCR, keeping a single row per CDR3 protein. The table includes a few hundred thousand distinct CDR3 sequences, more than 20% detected once. The clonotype comes from an adult woman who had mild COVID-19 (a few samples of this study predate the infection). Cell type and time point are not known. The chain combines TRBV20-1 with TRBJ1-5; D ambiguous. Material: PBMCs or a T cell subset sorted from them (not recorded which). CDR3 amino acids: CSARDGNQPQHF. CDR3 sequence (DNA): TGCAGTGCTAGAGATGGAAATCAGCCCCAGCATTTT.